The 8 T cell receptor beta chains below were found in one sample sequenced in a study of CD8 T cells in ankylosing spondylitis. Study-wide results and limits: The study identified a TCR beta motif of under ten highly homologous variants that appeared characteristic of ankylosing spondylitis blood.

TCRdb processed the 5' RACE reads anew with MiXCR; each CDR3 protein has one entry. The table lists a few hundred thousand distinct CDR3 sequences, roughly 8% of them singletons, with about 14% in the top ten. These receptors have no known antigen. Sequenced: blood, either unsorted or a sorted T cell fraction (not recorded which). The receptors here all came from a male donor with ankylosing spondylitis.

In this sample, this clonotype turned up a few times. This rearrangement joins TRBV6-1 to TRBJ2-7, with TRBD1 identical over 7 bases. This CDR3 is built from 15 residues. Germline CDR1 reads MNHNS; CDR2 reads SASEGT. Losses at the gene ends were 4 bases for V and 1 base for J; bases not matched to a gene: 7. CDR3 nucleotide sequence: TGTGCCAGCAGTGTTTATTGGGACAGATCCTACGAGCAGTACTTC. It codes for CASSVYWDRSYEQYF.

The rearrangement uses TRBV5-6 and TRBJ2-1, with TRBD1 matching 10 bases. V gave up 4 bases and J gave up 0 bases; unmatched junction bases: 10. CDR3 length: 18 residues. From germline, CDR1 is SGHDT and CDR2 YYEEEE. The CDR3 here is CASSGLTGGLSSYNEQFF. In DNA, the CDR3 is TGTGCCAGCAGCGGGTTGACAGGGGGCCTAAGCTCCTACAATGAGCAGTTCTTC.

The chain employs TRBV27 and TRBJ2-3, with 7 bases that match TRBD2. CDR1 and CDR2 (germline): MNHEY, SMNVEV (reference sequence). V gave up 5 bases and J gave up 3 bases; unmatched junction bases: 8. This CDR3 region has 15 residues. CDR3: CASSDQRGLTDTQYF. CDR3 bases: TGTGCCAGCAGTGATCAGCGGGGTCTGACAGATACGCAGTATTTT.

This clonotype showed up just a few times. This chain links TRBV5-1 with TRBJ2-3, with TRBD2 matching over 10 bases. The CDR3 is 18 residues long. V was clipped by 5 bases and J by 2 bases; unmatched bases: 14. CDR1 SGHRS and CDR2 YFSETQ come from the germline V gene. The CDR3 loop is CASSPTAGTSAHTDTQYF. The CDR3, as DNA: TGCGCCAGCAGTCCTACTGCCGGGACTAGCGCCCACACAGATACGCAGTATTTT.

V is TRBV20-1 and J is TRBJ2-5, with D tentatively TRBD2 (5 bases). Germline CDR1 DFQATT, CDR2 SNEGSKA (reference sequence). V dropped 6 bases and J dropped 5 bases, with 13 bases sitting between them. The CDR3 is 12 residues long. DNA for the CDR3: TGCAGTGCGGAGGTTTTCGGGGAGACCCAGTACTTC. Encoded protein: CSAEVFGETQYF.

This clonotype has only a few counts. This sequence joins TRBV28 and TRBJ2-6; possible D gene TRBD1, 5 bases. Trimming took off 5 bases at V and 4 bases at J, with 21 bases between the two ends. There are 18 residues in the CDR3. Per the germline V gene, CDR1 is MDHEN and CDR2 is SYDVKM. CDR3 nucleotides: TGTGCCAGCAGTCTCCCCCGACAGCTCCCTGGGGGGGCCAACGTCCTGACTTTC. Amino acid sequence: CASSLPRQLPGGANVLTF.

This clonotype occurred a few times. V usage is TRBV20-1 and J usage is TRBJ2-7; weak D call: TRBD2 (6 bases). Deletions cut 2 bases from V and 6 bases from J, with 11 bases between. Germline values: CDR1 DFQATT, CDR2 SNEGSKA (reference sequence). This CDR3 spans 12 amino acids. The CDR3 sequence is CSARRGGSEQYF. The CDR3 DNA follows: TGCAGTGCTAGAAGGGGAGGTTCCGAGCAGTACTTC.

This clonotype has more than one count but fewer than ten. This chain joins TRBV28 and TRBJ1-1; 7 bases align to TRBD1. The CDR3 totals 14 residues. V trimming: 6 bases; J trimming: 4 bases; junction bases outside the gene matches: 8. Germline V CDR1 and CDR2: MDHEN, SYDVKM. CDR3 sequence: CASSVGQVSTEAFF. The CDR3 DNA reads TGTGCCAGCAGCGTAGGACAGGTCTCCACTGAAGCTTTCTTT.